The source of this T cell receptor (beta chain) is a study of blood T cell repertoires in COVID-19. Study in general: The United States, Italy and Spain provided the acute and convalescent COVID-19 samples. T cells, B-cell-depleted T cells, or PBMCs provided the cDNA or gDNA that served as material.

In the original workflow: Quantification of nucleated cells was approximated via reference gene primer amplification. Profiled with immunoSEQ multiplex PCR; TCRdb holds only in-frame clones, not every one. The DNA gave D and trimming, while V, J and clone size come from that table. The top ten clones hold roughly 20% of a sample with 210,000 or so clones, approximately 81% of them seen once. Germline V gene data show CDR1 as SGHRS and CDR2 as YFSETQ. V lost 4 bases to trimming and J lost 5 bases, with 7 bases between them. This CDR3 is built from 12 residues. The chain uses TRBV5-1 and TRBJ2-1; tentatively, D is TRBD2 (5 bases). The origin of this receptor is a human donor in a cohort sampled during active COVID-19. Sequencing was done on a sample of peripheral blood. The CDR3 here is CASSVGNNEQFF. The CDR3 DNA is TGCGCCAGCAGCGTCGGGAACAATGAGCAGTTCTTC.